Listed below are T cell receptor beta chains from one sample, sequenced in a study of blood T cells in healthy people across ages. TCRdb called the 5' RACE reads again in MiXCR, with one record for every CDR3 protein. This sample yields 1.4 million to 1.5 million distinct CDR3 sequences, of which roughly 40% are seen a single time; 7.9% belongs to the top ten. The sample taken for sequencing was blood. The receptors stem from a woman in her late teens or twenties in good health. Each CDR3 is given with its conserved first and last residue. Fields, in order: J gene, V gene, D gene, clone size, CDR3 protein, CDR3 DNA. D genes are given only for firm matches. The size of a clone is reported for some rows only, either as once, few or many, or as a class for expanded clones.

J: TRBJ1-5; V: TRBV7-9; D: TRBD1; size: many; CDR3: CASSGTGNQPQHF; DNA: TGTGCCAGCAGTGGGACAGGCAATCAGCCCCAGCATTTT
J: TRBJ1-2; V: TRBV24-1; D: .; size: .; CDR3: CATSSIGYGYTF; DNA: TGTGCCACCAGTTCCATAGGCTATGGCTACACCTTC
J: TRBJ2-1; V: TRBV20-1; D: TRBD2; size: .; CDR3: CSALVAGGDNEQFF; DNA: TGCAGTGCTCTGGTAGCGGGAGGGGACAATGAGCAGTTCTTC
J: TRBJ1-5; V: TRBV30; D: TRBD1; size: .; CDR3: CAWRSQGGSNQPQHF; DNA: TGTGCCTGGAGAAGCCAGGGGGGAAGCAATCAGCCCCAGCATTTT
J: TRBJ2-5; V: TRBV7-3; D: .; size: .; CDR3: CASSRGAFNQETQYF; DNA: TGTGCCAGCAGTAGGGGGGCCTTCAACCAAGAGACCCAGTACTTC
J: TRBJ2-1; V: TRBV11-2; D: TRBD2; size: .; CDR3: CASSTPSGGGYNEQFF; DNA: TGTGCCAGCAGCACTCCTAGCGGGGGGGGATACAATGAGCAGTTCTTC
J: TRBJ1-6; V: TRBV12-3/TRBV12-4; D: .; size: .; CDR3: CASRGQLNNSPLHF; DNA: TGTGCCAGCAGGGGACAACTAAATAATTCACCCCTCCACTTT
J: TRBJ1-6; V: TRBV6-5; D: TRBD1; size: .; CDR3: CASSPIPGTGVSPLHF; DNA: TGTGCCAGCAGCCCTATTCCCGGGACAGGGGTTTCACCCCTCCACTTT
J: TRBJ1-4; V: TRBV3-1; D: .; size: .; CDR3: CASSQDQGREKLFF; DNA: TGTGCCAGCAGCCAAGACCAGGGGCGGGAAAAACTGTTTTTT
J: TRBJ2-7; V: TRBV6-1; D: TRBD1; size: .; CDR3: CASSEPGQHPYEQYF; DNA: TGTGCCAGCAGTGAACCGGGACAGCACCCTTACGAGCAGTACTTC
J: TRBJ2-3; V: TRBV20-1; D: .; size: .; CDR3: CSASWRASTDTQYF; DNA: TGCAGTGCGAGCTGGCGGGCCAGCACAGATACGCAGTATTTT
J: TRBJ2-3; V: TRBV12-5; D: TRBD2; size: .; CDR3: CASGLSSGYTDTQYF; DNA: TGTGCTAGTGGTTTGTCTAGCGGGTACACAGATACGCAGTATTTT
J: TRBJ2-1; V: TRBV3-1; D: TRBD2; size: .; CDR3: CASSHSGGALNEQFF; DNA: TGTGCCAGCAGCCATAGCGGGGGGGCCTTAAATGAGCAGTTCTTC
J: TRBJ1-2; V: TRBV3-1; D: .; size: .; CDR3: CASRPGPPEGYGYTF; DNA: TGTGCCAGCAGACCAGGGCCTCCGGAAGGCTATGGCTACACCTTC
J: TRBJ2-3; V: TRBV7-9; D: TRBD2; size: once; CDR3: CASSEVTSGRDTQYF; DNA: TGTGCCAGCAGCGAAGTGACTAGCGGACGAGATACGCAGTATTTT
J: TRBJ2-3; V: TRBV15; D: .; size: .; CDR3: CATSRDPQGWEVNTDTQYF; DNA: TGTGCCACCAGCAGAGATCCACAGGGGTGGGAGGTGAACACAGATACGCAGTATTTT
J: TRBJ2-5; V: TRBV4-1; D: TRBD2; size: .; CDR3: CASSQENPELAGYNEQYF; DNA: TGCGCCAGCAGCCAAGAAAATCCGGAACTAGCGGGGTACAATGAGCAGTACTTC
J: TRBJ1-2; V: TRBV12-3/TRBV12-4; D: .; size: .; CDR3: CASSLRGYGAEGYTF; DNA: TGTGCCAGCAGTTTAAGGGGCTATGGGGCGGAGGGCTACACCTTC
J: TRBJ2-3; V: TRBV27; D: TRBD1; size: .; CDR3: CASSLVDRPNTDTQYF; DNA: TGTGCCAGCAGTTTAGTGGACAGGCCGAACACAGATACGCAGTATTTT
J: TRBJ2-1; V: TRBV4-1; D: .; size: .; CDR3: CASSQGGGVETQFF; DNA: TGCGCCAGCAGCCAAGGAGGGGGGGTGGAGACCCAGTTCTTC
J: TRBJ2-1; V: TRBV10-3; D: .; size: few; CDR3: CAISPNNAGTGARNNEQFF; DNA: TGTGCCATCAGTCCTAATAACGCCGGTACGGGAGCGAGGAACAATGAGCAGTTCTTC
J: TRBJ1-2; V: TRBV28; D: .; size: .; CDR3: CASSSLRDTGKNKYGYTF; DNA: TGTGCCAGCAGTTCCCTCCGGGACACCGGAAAAAACAAATATGGCTACACCTTC
J: TRBJ2-5; V: TRBV7-9; D: TRBD2; size: .; CDR3: CAIWAGGILETQYF; DNA: TGTGCCATCTGGGCGGGAGGTATTTTGGAGACCCAGTACTTC
J: TRBJ2-5; V: TRBV7-2; D: .; size: few; CDR3: CASSLEVSLTQYF; DNA: TGTGCCAGCAGCTTAGAAGTGTCTTTGACCCAGTACTTC
J: TRBJ2-1; V: TRBV15; D: .; size: .; CDR3: CATSRAICNEQFF; DNA: TGTGCCACCAGCAGAGCCATATGCAATGAGCAGTTCTTC
J: TRBJ2-7; V: TRBV12-5; D: TRBD1; size: few; CDR3: CASGSPDRRSYEQYF; DNA: TGTGCTAGTGGTTCTCCGGACAGGCGTTCCTACGAGCAGTACTTC
J: TRBJ1-1; V: TRBV6-6; D: .; size: once; CDR3: CASSSLRKRDTEAFF; DNA: TGTGCCAGCAGTTCCCTCCGGAAGAGGGACACTGAAGCTTTCTTT
J: TRBJ2-5; V: TRBV7-9; D: .; size: .; CDR3: CASSWTTGGGGASSLEQYF; DNA: TGTGCCAGCAGCTGGACAACGGGAGGTGGGGGGGCCTCCTCCCTTGAGCAGTACTTC
J: TRBJ2-3; V: TRBV27; D: .; size: .; CDR3: CASSFQGMIDTQYF; DNA: TGTGCCAGCAGTTTCCAGGGAATGATAGATACGCAGTATTTT